The source of this T cell receptor (beta chain) is a study of Ad26.COV2.S vaccination and SARS-CoV-2 variants. Study-level background: Participant was drawn from the COV1001 Ad26.COV2.S trial arm.

Germline values: CDR1 KGHSH, CDR2 LQKENI. The CDR3 is 13 residues long. The ends were cut back, 6 bases at V and 1 base at J, with 9 bases in the middle. Study-wide results and limits: Those who received the vaccine showed greater spike-specific TCR breadth than those given placebo. Measures of TCR breadth and depth may have fallen short of total T cell responses.

In its sample, this clone was seen a few times. Its target is not known. This sample includes further DNA sequences coding for the same CDR3. Described treatment: some 20 received Ad26.COV2.S at low or high dose, single or two shots; about 5 received placebo; per-sample allocation not given. Repertoires come from day 63 after the first vaccine or placebo injection. It was an adult aged 18-55 years in Boston who was the donor. Data came from immunoSEQ multiplex PCR; TCRdb stores just in-frame clones and leaves some out. The sample consists of hundreds of thousands of clones, roughly nine tenths of them appearing once.

The rearrangement joins TRBV18 to TRBJ1-1; no clear D. The TCR comes from a person between 18 and 65 years old who received the Ad26.COV2.S COVID-19 vaccine or a placebo. The sequenced sample was peripheral blood, obtained in a trial of Ad26.COV2.S vaccine versus placebo. CDR3 sequence: CASSPTQNTEAFF. In DNA, the CDR3 is TGTGCCAGCTCCCCGACACAGAACACTGAAGCTTTCTTT.